The 16 T cell receptor beta chains below come from one sample, sequenced in a study of cytomegalovirus exposure and HLA in healthy donors. The PCR made use of 60 Vbeta and 13 Jbeta primers. Sequencing used immunoSEQ multiplex PCR; TCRdb keeps in-frame clones, though not all of them. The sample records under 150,000 clones, 81% being singletons. Input material: PBMCs. These receptors were obtained from a woman aged 40 to 50 in good health and CMV-seropositive.

This clone showed up just once. The DNA for the CDR3 is TGTGCCAGCAGCTATTCCGGGGAGCTGTTTTTT. Translating it yields CASSYSGELFF. This chain links TRBV9 with TRBJ2-2; D is uncertain. This CDR3 contains 11 residues. Germline CDR1 is SGDLS and CDR2 is YYNGEE. The germline V and J ends were trimmed by 4 bases and 6 bases, with 4 bases remaining between them.

The chain employs TRBV10-3 and TRBJ2-2; D may be TRBD1 (6 bases). CDR3 size: 14 residues. CDR1 and CDR2 from the germline V gene are ENHRY and SYGVKD. V dropped 6 bases and J dropped 0 bases, with 8 bases sitting between them. The CDR3 bases are TGTGCCATCAGAGGGACAACGAACACCGGGGAGCTGTTTTTT. Amino acids: CAIRGTTNTGELFF.

The genes are TRBV6-4 and TRBJ2-1, with D possibly being TRBD2 (7 bases). This CDR3 is 15 amino acids long. CDR1 is MRHNA and CDR2 is SNTAGT in the germline V gene. Trimming cost V 2 bases and J 6 bases, with 14 bases left between them. CDR3 bases: TGTGCCAGCAGTGACGAGGGGGGGCCTTTCAATGAGCAGTTCTTC. Residues: CASSDEGGPFNEQFF.

This sequence joins TRBV12-5 and TRBJ1-2, with TRBD1 as a possible D gene (6 bases). Germline V gene lookup returns CDR1 LGHNT and CDR2 FRNRAP. The CDR3 totals 12 residues. The CDR3: CAGTDSNYGYTF. Written as DNA, the CDR3 is TGTGCCGGAACGGACAGTAACTATGGCTACACCTTC.

The J gene is TRBJ2-1, the V gene TRBV18, with 14 bases aligning to TRBD2. V shed 3 bases, J shed 14 bases, and the junction held 6 bases outside the gene matches. Germline V gene data show CDR1 as KGHSH and CDR2 as LQKENI. This CDR3 contains 14 residues. Here the CDR3 reads CASSPTGLAGEEFF. DNA for the CDR3: TGTGCCAGCTCACCTACGGGACTAGCGGGAGAGGAGTTCTTC.

The chain combines TRBV5-1 with TRBJ2-2; the D gene is possibly TRBD1 (6 bases). V lost 3 bases and J lost 5, with 17 bases in between. Germline CDR1 reads SGHRS; CDR2 reads YFSETQ. CDR3 length equals 16 residues. The CDR3 loop is CASSWGLRSGTGELFF. DNA for the CDR3: TGCGCCAGCAGCTGGGGGCTCCGTTCTGGGACCGGGGAGCTGTTTTTT.

V is TRBV12-5 and J is TRBJ2-7; tentative D call: TRBD1 (5 bases). The CDR3 extends over 14 amino acids. V was pared by 5 bases and J by 0 bases, with 11 bases between. The germline gives CDR1 LGHNT, CDR2 FRNRAP. The CDR3 spells CASGRQSSSYEQYF. CDR3 nucleotide sequence: TGTGCTAGTGGTCGACAGTCCAGCTCCTACGAGCAGTACTTC.

The chain joins TRBV14 to TRBJ2-7; D remains ambiguous. V was shortened by 3 bases and J by 3 bases, with 3 bases between the two germline ends. This CDR3 has 11 residues. CDR1 and CDR2 from the germline V gene are SGHDN and FVKESK. CDR3 amino acids: CASSQSYEQYF. The CDR3 region has the DNA TGTGCCAGCAGCCAGAGCTACGAGCAGTACTTC.

The chain carries TRBV5-6 and TRBJ2-3, with 9 bases fitting TRBD2. Germline-derived CDR1 and CDR2 are SGHDT and YYEEEE. V shed 3 bases, J shed 0 bases, and the junction held 2 bases outside the gene matches. This CDR3 is built from 15 residues. Written as DNA, the CDR3 is TGTGCCAGCAGCTCTAGCGGGGCTAGCACAGATACGCAGTATTTT. It encodes CASSSSGASTDTQYF.

The chain employs TRBV5-1 and TRBJ2-7; D possibly corresponds to TRBD2 (6 bases). The CDR3 runs to 13 residues. Trimming took 4 bases from V and 3 from J, leaving 11 bases between them. Germline V gives CDR1 SGHRS, CDR2 YFSETQ. CDR3 nucleotide sequence: TGCGCCAGCAGCCGGGACTGGAACTACGAGCAGTACTTC. This translates into CASSRDWNYEQYF.

This clone appeared once. The chain combines TRBV28 with TRBJ2-7; D is possibly TRBD1 (5 bases). Trimming removed 5 bases at V and 3 bases at J, with 11 bases between. Germline V gene data show CDR1 as MDHEN and CDR2 as SYDVKM. CDR3 length: 13 residues. CDR3 region: CASSQGGDYEQYF. The CDR3 nucleotides read TGTGCCAGCAGTCAGGGTGGAGACTACGAGCAGTACTTC. Variable domain in full (rest from reference TRBV28 and TRBJ2-7): DVKVTQSSRYLVKRTGEKVFLECVQDMDHENMFWYRQDPGLGLRLIYFSYDVKMKEKGDIPEGYSVSREKKERFSLILESASTNQTSMYLCASSQGGDYEQYFGPGTRLTVT.

CDR3 sequence (DNA): TGCGCCAGCAGCTTGAATCCGGCGGGGGGGGAGACCGGGGAGCTGTTTTTT. It codes for CASSLNPAGGETGELFF. This rearrangement joins TRBV5-1 to TRBJ2-2; 9 bases map to TRBD2. The ends lost 1 base at V and 5 bases at J; junction bases unmatched: 9. Germline CDR1 and CDR2: SGHRS and YFSETQ. This CDR3 has 17 residues.

The chain couples TRBV27 to TRBJ1-1; D remains unclear. The CDR3 is 14 amino acids. The germline V and J ends were trimmed by 1 base and 1 base, with 7 bases remaining between them. In germline, CDR1 is MNHEY, CDR2 SMNVEV (reference sequence). This CDR3 reads CASSLWGGNTEAFF. CDR3 in DNA: TGTGCCAGCAGTTTATGGGGAGGGAACACTGAAGCTTTCTTT.

V gene TRBV7-9 combines with J gene TRBJ1-3; TRBD1 matches 9 bases. Germline V CDR1 and CDR2: SEHNR, FQNEAQ (reference sequence). This CDR3 comprises 14 residues. J gave up 2 bases and V 5 bases, and 1 base lay outside the gene matches. The CDR3 DNA reads as TGTGCCAGCAGCCGGACAGGGGCTGGAAACACCATATATTTT. It is translated as CASSRTGAGNTIYF.

The chain links TRBV10-3 to TRBJ2-2, with TRBD2 as a possible D gene (7 bases). Between the trimmed V and J ends, which lost 10 bases and 6 bases, there was a span of 21 bases. There are 15 residues in the CDR3. The germline gives CDR1 ENHRY, CDR2 SYGVKD. The CDR3, as DNA: TGTGCCACTCGTGTGGGGGGGGCGCAGGCCGGGGAGCTGTTTTTT. Translating gives CATRVGGAQAGELFF.

The chain combines TRBV27 with TRBJ2-7; unclear D gene. V lost 2 bases and J 6 bases, leaving 14 bases between the germline ends. Germline V gives CDR1 MNHEY, CDR2 SMNVEV (reference sequence). CDR3 length equals 14 residues. The CDR3 bases are TGTGCCAGCAGTTTAATAACGGGTCTCGGCGAGCAGTACTTC. Encoded protein: CASSLITGLGEQYF.